In this sample, the clone carrying this T cell receptor beta chain turned up many times. This sample stems from a study of regulatory T cells in long-lasting Graves disease. Arm-PCR of CDR3 regions and iRepertoire HTBI primers were the basis on which TCR beta libraries were built. TCRdb recomputed calls from the multiplex PCR reads with MiXCR, one row per CDR3 protein. Altogether roughly 430,000 distinct CDR3 sequences are present, approximately 16% being singletons, with the ten largest covering around 11%. Sample time point: newly diagnosed GD, antithyroid drugs for less than 3 months. Following extraction of RNA from PBMCs, that RNA was used to make the TCR library. V was shortened by 5 bases and J by 2 bases, with 9 bases between the two germline ends. Germline CDR1 reads ENHRY; CDR2 reads SYGVKD. CDR3 length: 14 residues. Another study also made use of these data, one on T cells in Graves' hyperthyroidism and ophthalmopathy.

V is TRBV10-3 and J is TRBJ2-2, with D possibly being TRBD2 (6 bases). The receptor comes from a young woman with Graves disease. Specimen: peripheral blood mononuclear cells (PBMCs), collected at new diagnosis, from a patient treated with antithyroid drugs. CDR3 loop: CAISTSSNTGELFF. The CDR3 DNA reads TGTGCCATCAGTACTAGCAGCAACACCGGGGAGCTGTTTTTT.